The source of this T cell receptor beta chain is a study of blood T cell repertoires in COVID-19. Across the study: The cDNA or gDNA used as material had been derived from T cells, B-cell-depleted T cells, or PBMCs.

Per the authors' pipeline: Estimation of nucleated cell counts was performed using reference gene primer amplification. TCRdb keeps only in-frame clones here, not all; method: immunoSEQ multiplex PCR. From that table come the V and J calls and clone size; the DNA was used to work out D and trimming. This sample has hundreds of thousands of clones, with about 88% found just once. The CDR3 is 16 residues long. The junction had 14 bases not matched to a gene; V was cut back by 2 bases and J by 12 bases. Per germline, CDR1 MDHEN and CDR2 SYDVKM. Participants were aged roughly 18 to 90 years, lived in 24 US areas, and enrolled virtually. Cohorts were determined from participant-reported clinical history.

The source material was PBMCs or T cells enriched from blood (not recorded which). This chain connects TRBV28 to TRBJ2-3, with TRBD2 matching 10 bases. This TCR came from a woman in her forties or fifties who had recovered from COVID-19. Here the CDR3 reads CASSLGSLAGVVSQYF. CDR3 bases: TGTGCCAGCAGTTTAGGGAGCCTAGCGGGAGTGGTCTCACAGTATTTT. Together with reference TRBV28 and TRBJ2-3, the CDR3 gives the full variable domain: DVKVTQSSRYLVKRTGEKVFLECVQDMDHENMFWYRQDPGLGLRLIYFSYDVKMKEKGDIPEGYSVSREKKERFSLILESASTNQTSMYLCASSLGSLAGVVSQYFGPGTRLTVL.